This T cell receptor beta chain derives from a study of prognosis after radiotherapy for stage I lung cancer. Study-wide background: Concurrent therapy with stereotactic body radiotherapy was received by no patient.

With regard to this clonotype: One end of the junction fails to match germline, which may point to a read error.

Peripheral blood, in approximately 5.4-milliliter volumes, was drawn at each of two time points. CDR1 SNHLY and CDR2 FYNNEI come from the germline V gene. This CDR3 region has 15 residues. Genomic DNA served as the source from which two-round multiplex PCR generated TCR beta CDR3 amplicons. First-round PCR amplification was performed with primers specific to each TRBV and TRBJ gene. TCRdb re-analysed the multiplex PCR reads in MiXCR, keeping a single row per CDR3 protein. The sample lists 50,000 or so distinct CDR3 sequences, 30% to 40% occurring once. The sample consisted of PBMCs, taken before or after stereotactic body radiation therapy (not recorded which). The J gene is TRBJ2-7, the V gene TRBV2, with 7 nucleotides matching TRBD2. The receptor was isolated from a donor over 45 with non-small cell lung cancer. The CDR3 nucleotides are TGTGTCAGCATCGAACGTCCTAGCGGAACCTACGAGCAGTACTTC. This encodes CVSIERPSGTYEQYF.